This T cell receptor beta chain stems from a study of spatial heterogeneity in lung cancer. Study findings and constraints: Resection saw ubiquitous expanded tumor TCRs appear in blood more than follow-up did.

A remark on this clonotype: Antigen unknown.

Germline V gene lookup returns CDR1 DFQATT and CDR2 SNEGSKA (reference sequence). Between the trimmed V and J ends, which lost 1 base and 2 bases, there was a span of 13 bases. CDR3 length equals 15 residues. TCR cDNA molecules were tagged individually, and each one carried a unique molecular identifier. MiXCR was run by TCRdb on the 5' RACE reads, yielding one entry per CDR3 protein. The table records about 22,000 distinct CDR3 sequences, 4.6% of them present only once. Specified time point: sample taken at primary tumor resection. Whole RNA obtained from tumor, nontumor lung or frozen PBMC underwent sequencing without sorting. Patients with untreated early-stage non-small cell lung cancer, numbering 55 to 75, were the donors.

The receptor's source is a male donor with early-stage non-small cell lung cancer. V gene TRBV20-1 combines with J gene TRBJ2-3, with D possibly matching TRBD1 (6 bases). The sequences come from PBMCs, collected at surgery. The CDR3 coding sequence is TGCAGTGCTAGAGGGGGGCGTCCTCCCACAGATACGCAGTATTTT. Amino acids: CSARGGRPPTDTQYF.